Below, one T cell receptor beta chain is given with its context. It lacks a known antigen. The junction departs from the called germline gene at one end, perhaps through a read error. The germline V gene gives CDR1 as MGHRA and CDR2 as YSYEKL. CDR3 length: 14 amino acids, cysteine to phenylalanine. Just the 42-base CDR3 DNA is kept, in frame starting at base 1. Library method: PCR. TCRdb names Illumina HiSeq 4000 as the instrument used. High-throughput sequencing was used to profile the TCR beta-chain CDR3 region of every patient. The original methods were these. CDR3 differences across clinicopathological groups were used to build a classifier for discriminating distant-metastatic papillary thyroid cancer patients. To measure repertoire diversity the researchers used the Shannon index, while the Morisita-Horn index served to gauge how similar the tumor and blood repertoires were. Clones were called with MiXCR by TCRdb after fastp trimmed the public reads at Q25, and only in-frame beta chains were retained. Clone size and V and J calls follow TCRdb, not the original study. The table for this sample lists some 50,000 clones; approximately 24% of them were counted only once. The leading ten clones occupy under 4% of the sample.

These data originate in a study of metastatic and nonmetastatic thyroid tumors (dated by TCRdb to 2019 to 2021). About the investigation overall: Repertoires were compared across peripheral blood and tumor or nodule tissue samples from malignant and benign thyroid patients. Overall study results and their limits: TCR beta diversity was reported as significantly higher in malignant tumors than in benign nodules, in both blood and tumor samples.

Before undergoing thyroid surgery, none of the patients had been given any kind of treatment. Using T-cell receptor beta sequencing, the researchers looked back retrospectively at clinical samples from patients, gathered between about 2011 and 2018. This TCR was sampled from a male donor with papillary thyroid cancer or a benign thyroid nodule (not recorded which). Some clones in this sample may be carry-over from other donors' samples. Recombination linked TRBV4-1 to TRBJ1-2, with the D gene too uncertain to name. The sequencing sample was made of blood. The nucleotide sequence reads TGCGCCAGCATCCAAGATGCCCTTAACTATGTCTACACCTTC. The encoded protein is CASIQDALNYVYTF.